This passage covers 23 T cell receptor beta chains from one sample sequenced in a study of vaccination and CD4 T cells after COVID-19. The Oncomine TCR Beta short-read assay was what sequenced the DNA obtained from cultured CD4+ T cells. A single record per CDR3 protein comes from TCRdb applying MiXCR to the PCR reads. This table has 6,000 to 8,000 distinct CDR3 sequences, 60% to 80% appearing once. Treatment defined: roughly 10-day PBMC culture with coronavirus spike peptide pools or control peptides (ViraFEST assay). No antigens are known for them. This specimen consisted of cultured CD4+ T cells from blood, obtained after SARS-CoV-2 vaccination. The receptors here all came from a human donor with COVID-19.

This clonotype has just one count. The chain joins TRBV7-2 to TRBJ2-1; TRBD1 matches at 8 bases. Germline V lookup: CDR1 SGHTA, CDR2 FQGNSA. J was trimmed by 2 bases and V by 1 base; bases with no gene match: 1. The CDR3 is 15 residues long. Here the CDR3 DNA reads TGTGCCAGCAGCTTAGGGACAGGGCCCTACAATGAGCAGTTCTTC. Translated: CASSLGTGPYNEQFF.

This chain connects TRBV6-5 to TRBJ1-5; no reliable D call. CDR1 MNHEY and CDR2 SVGAGI come from the germline V gene. V lost 4 bases, J lost 2 bases, and 3 bases lay in between. The CDR3 is 12 residues long. The CDR3 nucleotides are TGTGCCAGCAGTTCGGGCAATCAGCCCCAGCATTTT. This codes for CASSSGNQPQHF.

This clonotype is categorized as medium-sized. The chain carries TRBV4-3 and TRBJ2-7; 8 bases agree with TRBD2. The CDR3 loop spans 15 amino acids. Germline V lookup: CDR1 LGHNA, CDR2 YSLEER. The V segment lost 2 bases and the J segment 4 bases; nucleotides outside the gene matches: 7. In nucleotides, the CDR3 is TGCGCCAGCAGCCAATCCGGACTAGCTGGTTACGAGCAGTACTTC. Protein sequence: CASSQSGLAGYEQYF.

The chain carries TRBV6-5 and TRBJ2-2; D is possibly TRBD1 (6 bases). The CDR3 runs to 14 residues. CDR1 is MNHEY and CDR2 is SVGAGI in the germline V gene. V lost 2 bases, J lost 7 bases, and 11 bases lay in between. The CDR3 spells CASSYQNRDGELFF. The CDR3 coding sequence is TGTGCCAGCAGTTACCAAAACAGGGACGGGGAGCTGTTTTTT.

The rearrangement joins TRBV20-1 to TRBJ2-5; no reliable D call. The CDR3 has 16 residues. CDR1 and CDR2 from the germline V gene are DFQATT and SNEGSKA (reference sequence). V was clipped by 2 bases and J by 1 base, with 17 bases between them. Here the CDR3 reads CSARLSDPNSQETQYF. CDR3 sequence (DNA): TGCAGTGCTAGACTTTCTGACCCTAACTCCCAAGAGACCCAGTACTTC.

The V call is TRBV20-1, the J call TRBJ2-7; the D is unclear. V lost 0 bases to trimming and J lost 5 bases, with 14 bases between them. Germline CDR1 reads DFQATT; CDR2 reads SNEGSKA (reference sequence). The CDR3 spans 14 residues. Here the CDR3 reads CSARDRTFGDEQYF. CDR3 nucleotide sequence: TGCAGTGCTAGAGATAGAACCTTCGGCGACGAGCAGTACTTC.

This chain joins TRBV20-1 and TRBJ1-1, with D uncertain. Germline V gives CDR1 DFQATT, CDR2 SNEGSKA (reference sequence). The V and J ends lost 3 bases and 4 bases respectively, with 12 bases between them. The CDR3 is made up of 13 amino acids. The CDR3 DNA is TGCAGTGCTAGTCGGACTGCAGCCACTGAAGCTTTCTTT. The encoded protein is CSASRTAATEAFF.

The chain carries TRBV27 and TRBJ1-5; TRBD1 is a possible D gene (6 bases). Germline V gene sequence: CDR1 MNHEY, CDR2 SMNVEV (reference sequence). There are 15 residues in the CDR3. V dropped 3 bases and J dropped 6 bases, with 15 bases sitting between them. The CDR3 sequence is CASSLVGQSTQPQHF. In nucleotides, the CDR3 is TGTGCCAGCAGTTTGGTCGGACAGTCAACTCAGCCCCAGCATTTT.

CDR3 sequence: CASSTNSPLHF. DNA for the CDR3: TGTGCCAGCAGTACAAATTCACCCCTCCACTTT. The rearrangement joins TRBV6-2 or TRBV6-3 to TRBJ1-6; no clear D gene. The CDR3 sequence is 11 residues long. From germline, CDR1 is MNHEY and CDR2 SVGEGT. V was shortened by 5 bases and J by 7 bases, with 3 bases between the two germline ends.

This rearrangement joins TRBV20-1 to TRBJ2-7; D unclear. The germline V and J ends were trimmed by 1 base and 0 bases, with 10 bases remaining between them. The CDR3 is 14 amino acids. Germline V gene sequence: CDR1 DFQATT, CDR2 SNEGSKA (reference sequence). As DNA, the CDR3 is TGCAGTGCTAGAGTGGTGGGGTTCTCCTACGAGCAGTACTTC. This sequence encodes CSARVVGFSYEQYF.

The chain joins TRBV20-1 to TRBJ2-5, with D unresolved. This CDR3 comprises 10 residues. Trimming removed 4 bases from V and 5 bases from J, with 5 bases in between. Looked up from germline, CDR1 is DFQATT and CDR2 is SNEGSKA (reference sequence). The CDR3 here is CSAKHETQYF. CDR3 coding DNA: TGCAGTGCTAAGCACGAGACCCAGTACTTC.

The gene calls are TRBV6-1 and TRBJ1-1; D is uncertain. CDR3 length: 12 residues. V dropped 8 bases and J dropped 7 bases, with 14 bases sitting between them. From germline, CDR1 is MNHNS and CDR2 SASEGT. DNA for the CDR3: TGTGCCAGCGGCCTTAATCGGGGTGAAGCTTTCTTT. Its translation: CASGLNRGEAFF.

In its sample, this clonotype was seen a few times. The chain employs TRBV20-1 and TRBJ1-5; the D is unclear. The CDR3 sequence is 15 residues long. The germline V gene encodes CDR1 DFQATT and CDR2 SNEGSKA (reference sequence). V gave up 5 bases and J gave up 1 base, with 15 bases separating them. As DNA, the CDR3 is TGCAGTGCTCCCCCCCCTTTTGCAAGCAATCAGCCCCAGCATTTT. This gives the protein CSAPPPFASNQPQHF.

By frequency in the sample, this clonotype is medium-sized. This chain uses TRBV12-3 or TRBV12-4 with TRBJ2-4; D might be TRBD1 (7 bases). The CDR3 totals 16 residues. V shed 7 bases and J shed 9 bases, with 25 bases lying between them. CDR3 region: CASTKRARGALGIQYF. The CDR3 nucleotides are TGTGCCAGCACCAAGAGGGCCAGGGGGGCCCTTGGCATTCAGTACTTC.

The V and J genes are TRBV5-1 and TRBJ2-7, with 11 bases matching TRBD2. Trimming took 2 bases from V and 0 from J; bases not matched to a gene: 10. Germline V CDR1 and CDR2: SGHRS, YFSETQ. There are 18 residues in the CDR3. CDR3 bases: TGCGCCAGCAGCTTATCTAGCGGGGGGACCTCGAGCTCCTACGAGCAGTACTTC. It encodes CASSLSSGGTSSSYEQYF.

The chain uses TRBV20-1 and TRBJ2-7, with D maybe TRBD2 (6 bases). The CDR3 contains 14 residues. The V gene lost 8 bases and the J gene lost 5 bases, with 22 bases spanning the gap. CDR1 is DFQATT, CDR2 SNEGSKA, per germline (reference sequence). DNA for the CDR3: TGCAGTCCCACCGCGCGGGGTCGCTTGGACGAGCAGTACTTC. It translates to CSPTARGRLDEQYF.

The V and J genes are TRBV28 and TRBJ2-3, with TRBD2 matching over 12 bases. The germline gives CDR1 MDHEN, CDR2 SYDVKM. The CDR3 is 16 amino acids. V shed 7 bases and J 5 bases; nucleotides not matched to a gene: 10. CDR3 coding DNA: TGTGCCAGCACCCCTAGCGGGGGGGCCAAGTTAGATACGCAGTATTTT. Encoded protein: CASTPSGGAKLDTQYF. The full variable domain, completed using reference TRBV28 and TRBJ2-3, is DVKVTQSSRYLVKRTGEKVFLECVQDMDHENMFWYRQDPGLGLRLIYFSYDVKMKEKGDIPEGYSVSREKKERFSLILESASTNQTSMYLCASTPSGGAKLDTQYFGPGTRLTVL.

The chain has TRBV24-1 and TRBJ2-4; 7 nucleotides agree with TRBD1. CDR1 and CDR2 (germline): KGHDR, SFDVKD. Trimming took 2 bases from V and 0 from J; bases not matched to a gene: 6. The CDR3 spans 17 residues. The DNA for the CDR3 is TGTGCCACCAGTGATTCGGCCAACAGGGGAGCCAAAAACATTCAGTACTTC. Translating gives CATSDSANRGAKNIQYF.

The V gene is TRBV24-1, the J gene TRBJ1-5; no clear D gene. Germline CDR1 reads KGHDR; CDR2 reads SFDVKD. V lost 7 bases and J lost 1, with 10 bases in between. The length of the CDR3 is 14 residues. CDR3 in amino acids: CATSRASSNQPQHF. The CDR3 bases are TGTGCCACCAGCCGTGCATCGAGCAATCAGCCCCAGCATTTT.

V and J are TRBV20-1 and TRBJ1-1; a weak D match, TRBD1 (6 bases). This CDR3 comprises 12 residues. CDR1 is DFQATT and CDR2 is SNEGSKA in the germline V gene (reference sequence). In DNA, the CDR3 is TGCATTCTCGGGACAACGAACACTGAAGCTTTCTTT. Its translation: CILGTTNTEAFF.

This chain joins TRBV12-3 or TRBV12-4 and TRBJ1-4; D ambiguous. The germline V and J ends were trimmed by 6 bases and 6 bases, with 11 bases remaining between them. CDR3 length: 13 amino acids. CDR3 in amino acids: CASRSAWDEKLFF. The CDR3 region has the DNA TGTGCCAGCAGGAGCGCTTGGGATGAAAAACTGTTTTTT.

The chain recombines TRBV20-1 with TRBJ2-3; 10 bases are a match to TRBD2. The CDR3 has 15 amino acids. V dropped 3 bases and J dropped 6; count of bases not matched to a gene: 9. Germline lookup yields CDR1 DFQATT and CDR2 SNEGSKA (reference sequence). CDR3 sequence reads: CSARISSGGGDTQYF. Here the CDR3 DNA reads TGCAGTGCTAGGATCTCTAGCGGGGGCGGGGATACGCAGTATTTT.

This clonotype appeared a few times. The chain is built from TRBV20-1 and TRBJ2-2, with D possibly being TRBD1 or TRBD2 (5 bases each). The germline V and J ends were trimmed by 0 bases and 6 bases, with 11 bases remaining between them. The CDR3 has 14 amino acids. Germline loops: CDR1 DFQATT, CDR2 SNEGSKA (reference sequence). The CDR3: CSAREPLGAGELFF. CDR3 in DNA: TGCAGTGCTAGAGAACCACTAGGGGCCGGGGAGCTGTTTTTT.